The sequence of this TCR beta chain was determined in a study of cytomegalovirus exposure and HLA in healthy donors. The study's findings and limits: The sole available immune exposure information was CMV serostatus.

The PCR contained 60 Vbeta and 13 Jbeta primers. TCRdb's table, derived via immunoSEQ multiplex PCR, lists solely in-frame clones and lacks some. The sample records about 110,000 clones, about two thirds being singletons. There are a few counts of this clone. The antigen remains unidentified. This TCR was recovered from a female donor in good health and CMV-seronegative. The specimen sequenced was PBMCs.

The CDR3 bases are TGTGCCAGCGAGGAGCGGGGGGAGTACTATGGCTACACCTTC. Translated, it gives CASEERGEYYGYTF. The rearrangement links TRBV2 to TRBJ1-2; possible D gene TRBD1, 5 bases. V gave up 8 bases and J gave up 3 bases, with 16 bases separating them. The CDR3 contains 14 residues. Germline lookup yields CDR1 SNHLY and CDR2 FYNNEI.